The T cell receptor (beta chain) described here comes from a study of T-cell memory formation after mild COVID-19. On the study more broadly: Among the donors, TCR clusters were largely specific to each donor.

Constant-segment primers were used for 5'RACE, and the resulting TCR alpha and TCR beta cDNA libraries carried sample barcodes and UMIs. TCRdb processed the 5' RACE reads anew with MiXCR; each CDR3 protein has one entry. The repertoire holds fewer than 600,000 distinct CDR3 sequences, with roughly 21% as singletons. Study-wide results and limits: Unconfirmed was the SARS-CoV-2 specificity of second-wave clones that peaked on day 37.

From germline, CDR1 is LNHNV and CDR2 YYDKDF (reference sequence). V lost 0 bases to trimming and J lost 2 bases; unmatched junction nucleotides: 7. This CDR3 region has 17 residues. This clonotype was seen a handful of times. Antigen specificity is unknown. Input material: PBMCs or a T cell subset sorted from them (not recorded which). The TCR comes from an adult woman who had mild COVID-19 (a few samples of this study predate the infection). Cell type and time point are not known. The rearrangement links TRBV15 to TRBJ2-3; 8 positions agree with TRBD2. The CDR3 reads CATSRDQAGAYTDTQYF. CDR3 sequence (DNA): TGTGCCACCAGCAGAGATCAAGCGGGAGCCTACACAGATACGCAGTATTTT.